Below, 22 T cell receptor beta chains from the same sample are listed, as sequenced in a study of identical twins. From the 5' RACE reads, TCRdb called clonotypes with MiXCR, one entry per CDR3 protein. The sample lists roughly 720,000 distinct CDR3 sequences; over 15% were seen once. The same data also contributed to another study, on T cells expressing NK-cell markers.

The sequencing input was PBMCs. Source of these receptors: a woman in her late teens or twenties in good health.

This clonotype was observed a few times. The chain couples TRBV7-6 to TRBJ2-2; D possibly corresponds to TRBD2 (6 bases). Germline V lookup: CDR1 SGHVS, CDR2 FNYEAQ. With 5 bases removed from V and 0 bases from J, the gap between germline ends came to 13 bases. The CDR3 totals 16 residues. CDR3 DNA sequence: TGTGCCAGCAGCCCCGGGGTAGCGGCGAACACCGGGGAGCTGTTTTTT. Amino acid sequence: CASSPGVAANTGELFF.

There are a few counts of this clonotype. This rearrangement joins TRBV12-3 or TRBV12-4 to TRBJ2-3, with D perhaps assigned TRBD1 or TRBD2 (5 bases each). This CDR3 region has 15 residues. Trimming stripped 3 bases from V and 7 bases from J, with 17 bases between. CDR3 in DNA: TGTGCCAGCAGTTTCTTGGGACGAGGCAATCATACGCAGTATTTT. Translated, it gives CASSFLGRGNHTQYF.

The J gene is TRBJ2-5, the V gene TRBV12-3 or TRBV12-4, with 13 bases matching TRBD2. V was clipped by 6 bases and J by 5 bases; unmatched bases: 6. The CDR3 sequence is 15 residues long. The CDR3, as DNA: TGTGCCAGCAGCTCCGGACTAGCGGGAGAGGAGACCCAGTACTTC. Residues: CASSSGLAGEETQYF.

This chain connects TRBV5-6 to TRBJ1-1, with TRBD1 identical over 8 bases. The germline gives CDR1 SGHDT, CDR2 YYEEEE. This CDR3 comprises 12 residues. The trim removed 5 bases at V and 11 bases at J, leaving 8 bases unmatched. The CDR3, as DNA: TGTGCCAGCAGTCAGGACAGGGCGCTCGCTTTCTTT. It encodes CASSQDRALAFF. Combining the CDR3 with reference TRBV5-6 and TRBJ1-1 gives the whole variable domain DAGVTQSPTHLIKTRGQQVTLRCSPKSGHDTVSWYQQALGQGPQFIFQYYEEEERQRGNFPDRFSGHQFPNYSSELNVNALLLGDSALYLCASSQDRALAFFGQGTRLTVV.

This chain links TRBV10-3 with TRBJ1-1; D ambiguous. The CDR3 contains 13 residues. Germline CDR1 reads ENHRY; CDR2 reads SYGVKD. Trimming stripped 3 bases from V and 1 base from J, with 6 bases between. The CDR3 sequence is CAISDYKNTEAFF. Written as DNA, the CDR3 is TGTGCCATCAGTGACTATAAGAACACTGAAGCTTTCTTT.

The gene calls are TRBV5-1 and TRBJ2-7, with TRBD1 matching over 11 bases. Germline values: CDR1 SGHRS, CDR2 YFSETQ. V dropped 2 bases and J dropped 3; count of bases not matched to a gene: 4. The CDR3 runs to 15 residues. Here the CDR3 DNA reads TGCGCCAGCAGCTTCCCCGGGACAGGGGGCTACGAGCAGTACTTC. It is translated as CASSFPGTGGYEQYF.

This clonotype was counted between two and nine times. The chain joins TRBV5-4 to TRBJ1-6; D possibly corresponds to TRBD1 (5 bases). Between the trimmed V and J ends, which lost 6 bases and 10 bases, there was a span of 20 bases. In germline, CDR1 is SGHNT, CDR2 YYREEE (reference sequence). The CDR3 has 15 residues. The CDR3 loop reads CASKISGNGNSPLHF. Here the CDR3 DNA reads TGTGCCAGCAAGATATCAGGGAACGGAAACTCACCCCTCCACTTT.

The CDR3 is CSARDQRPGNYEQYF. CDR3 nucleotide sequence: TGCAGTGCTAGAGATCAAAGGCCGGGAAACTACGAGCAGTACTTC. This sequence joins TRBV20-1 and TRBJ2-7; D perhaps matches TRBD2 (5 bases). Trimming took off 0 bases at V and 3 bases at J, with 15 bases between the two ends. Germline loops: CDR1 DFQATT, CDR2 SNEGSKA (reference sequence). CDR3 length equals 15 residues.

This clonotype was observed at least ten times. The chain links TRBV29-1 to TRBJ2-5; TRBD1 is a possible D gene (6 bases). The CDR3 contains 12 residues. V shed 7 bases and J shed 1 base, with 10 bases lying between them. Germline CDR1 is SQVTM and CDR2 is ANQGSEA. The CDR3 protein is CSARQAQETQYF. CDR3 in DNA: TGCAGCGCGAGACAGGCCCAAGAGACCCAGTACTTC.

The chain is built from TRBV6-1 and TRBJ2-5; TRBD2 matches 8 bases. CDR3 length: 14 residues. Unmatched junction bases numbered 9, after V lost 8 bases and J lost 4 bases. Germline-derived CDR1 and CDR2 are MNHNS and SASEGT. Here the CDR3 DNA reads TGTGCCAGCCGTAGAGCGGGGGCCCTAGAGACCCAGTACTTC. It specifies CASRRAGALETQYF.

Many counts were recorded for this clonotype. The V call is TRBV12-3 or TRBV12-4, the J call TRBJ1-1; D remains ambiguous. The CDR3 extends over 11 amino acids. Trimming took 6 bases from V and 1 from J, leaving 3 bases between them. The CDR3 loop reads CASRANTEAFF. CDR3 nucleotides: TGTGCCAGCAGGGCGAACACTGAAGCTTTCTTT.

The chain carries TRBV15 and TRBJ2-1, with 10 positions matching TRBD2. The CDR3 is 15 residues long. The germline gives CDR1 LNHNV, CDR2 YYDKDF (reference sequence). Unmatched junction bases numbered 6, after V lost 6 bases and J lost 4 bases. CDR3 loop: CATRRAGGWYNEQFF. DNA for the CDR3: TGTGCCACCAGACGAGCGGGAGGGTGGTACAATGAGCAGTTCTTC.

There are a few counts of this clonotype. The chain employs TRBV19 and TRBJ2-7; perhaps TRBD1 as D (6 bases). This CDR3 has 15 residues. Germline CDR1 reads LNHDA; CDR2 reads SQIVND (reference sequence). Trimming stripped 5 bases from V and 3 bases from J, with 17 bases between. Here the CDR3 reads CASSPQQGLDYEQYF. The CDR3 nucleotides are TGTGCCAGTAGTCCTCAACAGGGATTAGACTACGAGCAGTACTTC.

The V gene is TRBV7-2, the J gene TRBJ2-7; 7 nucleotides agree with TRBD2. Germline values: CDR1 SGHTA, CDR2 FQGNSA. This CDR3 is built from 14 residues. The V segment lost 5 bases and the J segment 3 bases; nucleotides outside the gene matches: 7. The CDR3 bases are TGTGCCAGCAGCCCGCCGGGGGGATTCTACGAGCAGTACTTC. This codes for CASSPPGGFYEQYF.

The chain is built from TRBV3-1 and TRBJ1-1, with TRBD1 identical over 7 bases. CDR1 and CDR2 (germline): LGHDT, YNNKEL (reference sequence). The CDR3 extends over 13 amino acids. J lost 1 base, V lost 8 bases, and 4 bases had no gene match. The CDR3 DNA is TGTGCCAGCGGACGGGACAGGAACACTGAAGCTTTCTTT. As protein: CASGRDRNTEAFF.

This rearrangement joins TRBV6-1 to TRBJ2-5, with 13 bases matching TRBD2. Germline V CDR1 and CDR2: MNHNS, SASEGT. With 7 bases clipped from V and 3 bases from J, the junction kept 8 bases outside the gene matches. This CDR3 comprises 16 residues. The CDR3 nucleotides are TGTGCCAGCACCCCCGCACTAGCGGGAGGGGAAGAGACCCAGTACTTC. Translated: CASTPALAGGEETQYF.

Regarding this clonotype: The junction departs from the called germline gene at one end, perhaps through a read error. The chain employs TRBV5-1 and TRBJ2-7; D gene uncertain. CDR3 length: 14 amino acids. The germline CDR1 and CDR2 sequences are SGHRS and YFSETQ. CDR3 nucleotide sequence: TGCGCCGGCAGCTTGTTTTCAGCTTCCTACGAGCAGTACTTC. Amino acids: CAGSLFSASYEQYF. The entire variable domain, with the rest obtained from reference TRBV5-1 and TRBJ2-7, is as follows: KAGVTQTPRYLIKTRGQQVTLSCSPISGHRSVSWYQQTPGQGLQFLFEYFSETQRNKGNFPGRFSGRQFSNSRSEMNVSTLELGDSALYLCAGSLFSASYEQYFGPGTRLTVT.

CDR3 sequence: CASSLQGMSYNEQFF. The CDR3 DNA reads TGTGCCAGCAGCTTACAGGGGATGTCCTACAATGAGCAGTTCTTC. The gene calls are TRBV7-2 and TRBJ2-1, with a possible D match to TRBD1 (6 bases). The germline V and J ends were trimmed by 2 bases and 1 base, with 9 bases remaining between them. The CDR3 spans 15 residues. CDR1 is SGHTA and CDR2 is FQGNSA in the germline V gene.

The CDR3 nucleotides are TGTGCCAGCAGCTCAGGCGGTCTTACTGAAGCTTTCTTT. This gives the protein CASSSGGLTEAFF. V is TRBV7-9 and J is TRBJ1-1, with no clear D. The V end lost 4 bases, the J end lost 5 bases, and 11 bases lay between the germline ends. CDR3 length equals 13 residues. Germline CDR1 is SEHNR and CDR2 is FQNEAQ (reference sequence).

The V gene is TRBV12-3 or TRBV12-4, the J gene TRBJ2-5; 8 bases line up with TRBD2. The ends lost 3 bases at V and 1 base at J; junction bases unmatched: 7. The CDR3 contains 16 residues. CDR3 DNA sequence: TGTGCCAGCAGTTTGAACTCTGGACTAGCCCAAGAGACCCAGTACTTC. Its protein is CASSLNSGLAQETQYF.

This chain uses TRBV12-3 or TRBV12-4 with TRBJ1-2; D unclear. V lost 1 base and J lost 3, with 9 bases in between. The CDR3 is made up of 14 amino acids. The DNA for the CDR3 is TGTGCCAGCAGTTTAGTTGGAACATACTATGGCTACACCTTC. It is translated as CASSLVGTYYGYTF.

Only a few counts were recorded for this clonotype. The CDR3 spells CASRIRDGYTF. Here the CDR3 DNA reads TGTGCCAGCAGGATCAGGGATGGCTACACCTTC. This chain links TRBV12-3 or TRBV12-4 with TRBJ1-2, with D possibly being TRBD1 (5 bases). V was shortened by 6 bases and J by 6 bases, with 8 bases between the two germline ends. CDR3 size: 11 residues.